Here is one T cell receptor (beta chain) with its context. Indicated treatment: roughly 18 received Ad26.COV2.S at low or high dose, single or two shots; several received placebo; per-sample allocation not given. Specimens were obtained on day 63 following the first vaccine or placebo injection. As its vector, the vaccine had Ad26, which expressed Wuhan-strain SARS-CoV-2 spike. CDR1 and CDR2 from the germline V gene are SGHTA and FQGNSA. This CDR3 is built from 13 residues. V shed 2 bases and J 7 bases; nucleotides not matched to a gene: 2. This sample was taken from a study of Ad26.COV2.S vaccination and SARS-CoV-2 variants. For the study at large: The vaccine Ad26.COV2.S was put into the muscle once, or twice with 56 days between.

The table came from immunoSEQ multiplex PCR; TCRdb's copy has only in-frame clones and leaves some out. This table has roughly 400,000 clones, about 90% appearing once. The clonotype originates from a person between 18 and 65 years old who received the Ad26.COV2.S COVID-19 vaccine or a placebo. The material was peripheral blood, obtained in a trial of Ad26.COV2.S vaccine versus placebo. This rearrangement joins TRBV7-2 to TRBJ2-1; 7 nucleotides match TRBD2. This CDR3 is CASSLRLANEQFF. CDR3 nucleotides: TGTGCCAGCAGCTTAAGACTAGCTAATGAGCAGTTCTTC.